Following are 18 T cell receptor beta chains from one sample sequenced in a study of blood T cell repertoires in COVID-19 (TCRdb year 2020). The library came from the immunoSEQ multiplex PCR assay. The source is immuneACCESS, and TCRdb retained only in-frame sequences with V and J called. Part of the clones is not carried over; for the studies checked, unresolved V genes explain less than half of this, and the remainder is unexplained. The sample table records some 210,000 clones; around 92% of these occur just once. The ten largest clones capture about 1.3% of the sample. The sample consisted of peripheral blood. The origin of the receptors is a man younger than 45 with acute or convalescent COVID-19.

The chain employs TRBV6-5 and TRBJ2-1; 11 bases map to TRBD2. This CDR3 comprises 14 residues. J lost 6 bases, V lost 6 bases, and 4 bases had no gene match. The germline V gene has CDR1 MNHEY and CDR2 SVGAGI. This CDR3 reads CASSGTSGFNEQFF. For the CDR3, the DNA is TGTGCCAGCAGCGGGACTAGCGGTTTCAATGAGCAGTTCTTC.

The gene calls are TRBV5-1 and TRBJ2-3; possible D gene TRBD2, 7 bases. Germline-derived CDR1 and CDR2 are SGHRS and YFSETQ. This CDR3 region has 14 residues. Trimming shortened V by 2 bases and J by 3 bases, and 10 bases separated the two germline ends. The CDR3 loop reads CASSLQGGTDTQYF. Written as DNA, the CDR3 is TGCGCCAGCAGCTTACAGGGAGGGACAGATACGCAGTATTTT.

This clone was seen a single time. The gene calls are TRBV30 and TRBJ1-2; no clear D gene. V shed 4 bases and J shed 8 bases, with 14 bases lying between them. Per the germline V gene, CDR1 is GTSNPN and CDR2 is SVGIG (reference sequence). CDR3 length: 12 amino acids. CDR3 region: CAWKSPFEGYTF. The CDR3 region has the DNA TGTGCCTGGAAGAGTCCGTTTGAGGGCTACACCTTC.

The rearrangement joins TRBV2 to TRBJ1-2; 10 positions match TRBD1. This CDR3 region has 14 residues. Per germline, CDR1 SNHLY and CDR2 FYNNEI. Germline trimming cut 2 bases from V and 7 bases from J; bases unmatched to any gene: 4. CDR3 sequence (DNA): TGTGCCAGCAGTGAAAGGGGGGACAGGGGTGGCTACACCTTC. This gives the protein CASSERGDRGGYTF.

This chain joins TRBV28 and TRBJ2-2; TRBD1 aligns across 7 bases. With 8 bases clipped from V and 5 bases from J, the junction kept 11 bases outside the gene matches. Germline V gene data show CDR1 as MDHEN and CDR2 as SYDVKM. The CDR3 covers 15 residues. CDR3 amino acids: CASRGRDRQTGELFF. CDR3 nucleotides: TGTGCCAGCCGGGGCCGGGACAGACAAACCGGGGAGCTGTTTTTT.

This chain links TRBV30 with TRBJ1-5; D may be TRBD1 (5 bases). Germline V lookup: CDR1 GTSNPN, CDR2 SVGIG (reference sequence). The CDR3 spans 16 residues. With 0 bases removed from V and 4 bases from J, the gap between germline ends came to 16 bases. CDR3 nucleotides: TGTGCCTGGAGTGTACGAGGAGGGGTCGGGAATCAGCCCCAGCATTTT. Amino acid sequence: CAWSVRGGVGNQPQHF.

The gene calls are TRBV20-1 and TRBJ1-6, with D uncertain. This CDR3 contains 15 residues. The V end lost 3 bases, the J end lost 0 bases, and 9 bases lay between the germline ends. Germline V gene sequence: CDR1 DFQATT, CDR2 SNEGSKA (reference sequence). The chain's CDR3 is CSASKENSYNSPLHF. As DNA, the CDR3 is TGCAGTGCTAGTAAGGAGAACTCCTATAATTCACCCCTCCACTTT.

This chain connects TRBV7-2 to TRBJ2-7; D may be TRBD1 (5 bases). V lost 3 bases to trimming and J lost 3 bases, with 18 bases between them. The length of the CDR3 is 16 residues. Germline lookup yields CDR1 SGHTA and CDR2 FQGNSA. The CDR3: CASSLHQGRPGYEQYF. The CDR3 bases are TGTGCCAGCAGCTTGCACCAGGGTCGGCCCGGCTACGAGCAGTACTTC.

The chain is built from TRBV30 and TRBJ2-4; possible D gene TRBD1, 6 bases. The V end was cut by 0 bases, the J end by 9 bases, with 9 bases between. The CDR3 is 12 residues long. The germline V gene has CDR1 GTSNPN and CDR2 SVGIG (reference sequence). CDR3 DNA sequence: TGTGCCTGGAGTGTATTAGGGGGCATTCAGTACTTC. This codes for CAWSVLGGIQYF.

This chain joins TRBV28 and TRBJ2-5; tentatively, D is TRBD2 (5 bases). Germline V CDR1 and CDR2: MDHEN, SYDVKM. The CDR3 covers 16 residues. Trimming took off 3 bases at V and 4 bases at J, with 18 bases between the two ends. DNA of the CDR3: TGTGCCAGCAGTTTTAGAGGGCGCAAGAGCCGAGAGACCCAGTACTTC. Amino acid sequence: CASSFRGRKSRETQYF.

The chain links TRBV28 to TRBJ1-5; tentative D call: TRBD1 (5 bases). Germline CDR1 and CDR2: MDHEN and SYDVKM. V gave up 6 bases and J gave up 6 bases, with 15 bases separating them. The CDR3 is made up of 14 amino acids. The CDR3 sequence is CASRPAGVGQPQHF. DNA of the CDR3: TGTGCCAGCAGGCCGGCGGGGGTGGGTCAGCCCCAGCATTTT. The full variable domain, in which reference TRBV28 and TRBJ1-5 provide the parts outside the CDR3, is DVKVTQSSRYLVKRTGEKVFLECVQDMDHENMFWYRQDPGLGLRLIYFSYDVKMKEKGDIPEGYSVSREKKERFSLILESASTNQTSMYLCASRPAGVGQPQHFGDGTRLSIL.

This sequence joins TRBV7-9 and TRBJ1-1; tentatively, D is TRBD1 (6 bases). The germline V gene has CDR1 SEHNR and CDR2 FQNEAQ (reference sequence). V lost 6 bases and J 3 bases, leaving 20 bases between the germline ends. CDR3 length: 16 residues. DNA for the CDR3: TGTGCCAGCAGTACACACAAGTCGGGGGGCGACACTGAAGCTTTCTTT. Protein: CASSTHKSGGDTEAFF.

The chain joins TRBV7-9 to TRBJ2-1, with 8 bases aligning to TRBD1. The germline V gene encodes CDR1 SEHNR and CDR2 FQNEAQ (reference sequence). V was pared by 5 bases and J by 8 bases, with 8 bases of the junction left unmatched. The CDR3 has 14 residues. CDR3 sequence reads: CASSAGGNSDEQFF. For the CDR3, the DNA is TGTGCCAGCAGCGCAGGGGGCAATAGTGATGAGCAGTTCTTC.

The rearrangement joins TRBV25-1 to TRBJ2-5; weak D call: TRBD1 (7 bases). The CDR3 consists of 15 residues. Germline CDR1 MGHDK, CDR2 SYGVNS. V was cut by 2 bases and J by 4 bases, with 14 bases left in between. DNA for the CDR3: TGTGCCAGCAGTGAACTTGGAGGGGGCCCAGAGACCCAGTACTTC. Translating it yields CASSELGGGPETQYF.

V and J are TRBV5-1 and TRBJ2-3; 8 positions match TRBD2. The CDR3 extends over 15 amino acids. Trimming cost V 2 bases and J 6 bases; bases outside gene matches: 8. Germline V gene data show CDR1 as SGHRS and CDR2 as YFSETQ. Here the CDR3 reads CASSFSGRAGDTQYF. CDR3 coding DNA: TGCGCCAGCAGCTTCTCCGGGAGGGCCGGGGATACGCAGTATTTT.

Only one count was recorded for this clone. The rearrangement uses TRBV5-1 and TRBJ1-2; tentative D call: TRBD1 (6 bases). Trimming stripped 2 bases from V and 2 bases from J, with 10 bases between. The CDR3 is 14 amino acids. Germline CDR1 and CDR2: SGHRS and YFSETQ. This CDR3 is CASSLWGGNYGYTF. In DNA form, the CDR3 reads TGCGCCAGCAGCTTATGGGGGGGCAACTATGGCTACACCTTC.

The gene calls are TRBV4-2 and TRBJ2-5; D perhaps matches TRBD1 (6 bases). V dropped 4 bases and J dropped 1 base, with 13 bases sitting between them. The CDR3 runs to 15 residues. Germline loops: CDR1 LGHNA, CDR2 YNFKEQ. This CDR3 reads CASSRMTGTQETQYF. The CDR3 DNA is TGTGCCAGCAGCCGCATGACAGGCACCCAAGAGACCCAGTACTTC.

The chain recombines TRBV10-2 with TRBJ2-2; 12 positions match TRBD2. CDR1 is WSHSY, CDR2 SAAADI, per germline. Trimming took 6 bases from V and 6 from J; bases not matched to a gene: 5. The CDR3 totals 15 residues. The CDR3 is CASSVLAGGAGELFF. The CDR3 DNA sequence: TGCGCCAGCAGCGTACTAGCGGGAGGTGCCGGGGAGCTGTTTTTT.